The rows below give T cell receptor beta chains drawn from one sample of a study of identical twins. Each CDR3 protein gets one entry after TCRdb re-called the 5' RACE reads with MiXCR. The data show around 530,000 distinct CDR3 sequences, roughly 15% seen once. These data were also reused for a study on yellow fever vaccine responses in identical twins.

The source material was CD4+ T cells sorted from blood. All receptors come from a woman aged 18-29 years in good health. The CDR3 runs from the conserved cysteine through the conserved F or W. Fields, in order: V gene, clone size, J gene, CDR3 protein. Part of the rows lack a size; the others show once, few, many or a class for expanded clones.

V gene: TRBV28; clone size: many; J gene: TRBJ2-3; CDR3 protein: CASSLIAGGGTDTQYF
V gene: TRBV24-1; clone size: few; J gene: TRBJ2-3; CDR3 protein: CATSETRGTDTQYF
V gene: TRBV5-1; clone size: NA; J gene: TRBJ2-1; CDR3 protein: CASSSQTSGSDNEQFF
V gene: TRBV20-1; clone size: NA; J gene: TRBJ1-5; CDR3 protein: CSASLGPNQPQHF
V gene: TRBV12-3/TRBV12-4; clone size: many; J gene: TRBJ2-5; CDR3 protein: CASSLGGTAQETQYF
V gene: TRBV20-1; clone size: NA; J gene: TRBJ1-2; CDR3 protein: CSATTGPHYTF
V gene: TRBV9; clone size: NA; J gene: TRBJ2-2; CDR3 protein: CASSPYGTTIITGELFF
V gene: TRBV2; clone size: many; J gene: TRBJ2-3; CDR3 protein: CASSEGLAGSTDTQYF
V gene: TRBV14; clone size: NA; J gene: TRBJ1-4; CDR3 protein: CASSKGQRDEKLFF
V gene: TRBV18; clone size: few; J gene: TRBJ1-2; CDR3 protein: CASSQATGLINYGYTF
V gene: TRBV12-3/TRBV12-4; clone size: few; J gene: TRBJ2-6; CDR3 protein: CASSLPRGSSSGANVLTF
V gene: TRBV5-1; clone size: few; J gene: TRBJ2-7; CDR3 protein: CASSLAGAQSYEQYF
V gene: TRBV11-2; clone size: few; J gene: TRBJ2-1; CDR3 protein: CASSFRGAGDEQFF
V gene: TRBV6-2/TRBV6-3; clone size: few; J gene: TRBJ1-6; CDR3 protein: CASRRDRYSPLHF
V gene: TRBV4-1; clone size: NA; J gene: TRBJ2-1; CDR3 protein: CASSQDPMTSGTSNNEQFF
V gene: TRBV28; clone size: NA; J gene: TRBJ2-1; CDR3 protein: CASSRIPGTGSFNEQFF
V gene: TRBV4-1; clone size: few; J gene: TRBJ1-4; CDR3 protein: CASSQEGKLFF
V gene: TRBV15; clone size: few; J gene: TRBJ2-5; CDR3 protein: CATSRSWTSGMETQYF
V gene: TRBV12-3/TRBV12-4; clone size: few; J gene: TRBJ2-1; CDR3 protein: CASRRRGQRVNEQFF
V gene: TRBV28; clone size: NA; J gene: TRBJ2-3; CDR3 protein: CAGSLGNPPDTQYF
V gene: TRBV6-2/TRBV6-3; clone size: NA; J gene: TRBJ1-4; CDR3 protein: CASSSGAGVTNEKLFF
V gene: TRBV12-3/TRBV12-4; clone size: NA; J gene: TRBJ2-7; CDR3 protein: CASRDNPGLAGEQQYF
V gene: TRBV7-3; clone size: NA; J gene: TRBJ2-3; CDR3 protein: CASSLGTSGSGQDTQYF
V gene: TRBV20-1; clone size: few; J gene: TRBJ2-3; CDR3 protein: CSARESRATDTQYF
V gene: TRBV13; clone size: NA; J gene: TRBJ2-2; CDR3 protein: CASKTSGVPTGELFF
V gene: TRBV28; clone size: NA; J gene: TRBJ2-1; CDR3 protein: CASRSGTGGSDNEQFF
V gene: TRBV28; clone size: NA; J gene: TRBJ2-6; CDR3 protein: CASSKSGANVLTF
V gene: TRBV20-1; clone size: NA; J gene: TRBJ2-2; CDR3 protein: CSARGVGTSGRRFQPGELFF
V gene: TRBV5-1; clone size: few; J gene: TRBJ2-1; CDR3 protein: CASSITTVSYNEQFF
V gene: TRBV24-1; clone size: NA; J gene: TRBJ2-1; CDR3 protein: CAAGTSGNRPGYNEQFF
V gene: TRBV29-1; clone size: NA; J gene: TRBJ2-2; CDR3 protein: CSVEVWAGGRSGELFF
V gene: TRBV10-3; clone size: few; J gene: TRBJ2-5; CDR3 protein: CAIRGEGETQYF
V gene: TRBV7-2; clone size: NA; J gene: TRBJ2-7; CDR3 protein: CASKTQGGETYEQYF
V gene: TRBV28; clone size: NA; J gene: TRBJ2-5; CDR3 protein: CASSLNPWGKETQYF
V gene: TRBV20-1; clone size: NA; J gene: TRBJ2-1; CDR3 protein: CSARISLEQFF
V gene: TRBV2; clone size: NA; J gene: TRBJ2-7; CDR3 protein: CASRGLAVLSYEQYF
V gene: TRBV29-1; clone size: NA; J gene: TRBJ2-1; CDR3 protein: CSVEKSGRVHEQFF
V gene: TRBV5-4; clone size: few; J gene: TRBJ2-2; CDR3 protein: CASSLMGNTGELFF
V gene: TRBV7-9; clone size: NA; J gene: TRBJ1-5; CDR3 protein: CASSEQGRQPQHF
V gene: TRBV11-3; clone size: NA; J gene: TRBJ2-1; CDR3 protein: CASSLDRVWSYNEQFF
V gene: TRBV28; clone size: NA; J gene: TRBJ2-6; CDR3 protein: CASSPSLPHSGANVLTF
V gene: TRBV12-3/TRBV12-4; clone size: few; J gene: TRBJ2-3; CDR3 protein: CASSLVASRRATDTQYF